Sequencing of this T cell receptor (beta chain) was carried out in a study of cytomegalovirus exposure and HLA in healthy donors (dated by TCRdb to 2017 to 2019). Regarding the research as a whole: In an earlier analysis of approximately 500 of the donors, around 290 Gb of sequence data and 117 million unique TCR beta sequences from about 180 million T cells were reported. The number of donors typed differed by locus, with 629-630 for A, B, C, DRB1 and DQB1, roughly 520 for DQA1, some 570 for DPA1, and around 450 for DPB1. Four to six DR-DQ haplotypes were handled as single units for association and clustering, since linkage in the cohort was strong. Around 320 gigabases of sequencing data and tens of millions of unique TCR sequences were included in an early release covering 500 to 750 HLA-typed donors. The aim of the study was to test whether cataloging public T cell receptors could identify signatures of past pathogen exposure. Of the 300 to 500 genotyped donors, 70% to 90% were placed in the genetic ancestry cluster associated with self-reported Caucasian donors. Class I and class II HLA loci were covered by the typing at four-digit resolution. To decide whether each TCR beta V gene segment behaved as functional or pseudogenic, an earlier analysis of approximately 600 of the donors relied on high-throughput TCR beta sequencing. Every repertoire in the discovery cohort had been generated on one and the same sequencing platform. Rather than drawing on any new phenotypic data, the later analysis identified candidate immune exposures from TCR beta sequences and the way those sequences occurred across donors. The study used immunosequencing to profile the T cell repertoires of about 670 subjects and linked those repertoires to cytomegalovirus serostatus. A later analysis re-examined previously published TCR beta repertoires from more than 550 donors and added high-resolution HLA genotyping to investigate patterns of TCR occurrence. Besides the first cohort of 500 to 700 subjects, a separate validation cohort made up of 120 different subjects was used. The study combined high-throughput TCR immunosequencing, statistical association of individual TCRs with disease status, and machine learning to predict cytomegalovirus infection status. A later genetic analysis used genome-wide SNP genotypes for 398 of the 666 donors, treating that subset as a discovery cohort. Across 300 to 400 genotyped donors of the cohort, an average of roughly 250,000 unique TCR beta nucleotide sequences per donor were sequenced, and around 19% of those sequences were non-productive. Donor age, sex, ethnicity and CMV serostatus were compiled alongside the repertoire data.

The protocol used for the library was the immunoSEQ multiplex PCR assay. For the multiplex PCR, a mixture combining 60 forward primers for TCR Vbeta segments and 13 reverse primers for TCR Jbeta segments was used. The CDR3 region of rearranged TCR beta genes was amplified from genomic DNA with a multiplex PCR assay. The amplified TCR beta libraries were sequenced on the Illumina HiSeq System as 87-base-pair reads. Regarding the original processing steps: A later analysis counted 65 million to 90 million unique TCR beta chains across the 666 repertoires, and around 9.9 million of these chains were shared by at least two donors. A nearest-neighbor algorithm error-corrected the raw reads and collapsed the reads into unique sequences, merging closely related sequences to remove PCR and sequencing errors. Alignment of CDR3 sequences to IMGT reference sequences was used to assign V, D and J gene segments. For a sequence to be retained, at least a six-nucleotide match to both a V gene segment and a J gene segment was required. Rearrangements were called productive when the CDR3 lacked stop codons and stayed in frame with V and J; all others were non-productive. Following IMGT convention, CDR3 was defined as the stretch from the second conserved V-encoded cysteine to the conserved J-encoded phenylalanine. In an earlier analysis of around 570 of the donors, sequences lacking an unambiguous match to a single V gene segment were excluded. In an earlier analysis of about 590 of the donors, a V segment was called functional when productive rearrangements were above 56.7%, and segregating when the standard deviation between donors exceeded 5%. A statistical classification framework was developed to diagnose cytomegalovirus status using the catalog of TCR beta chain sequences. V and J gene assignment, in a later analysis, came from comparing TCR nucleotide sequences with IMGT/GENE-DB human TR gene sequences. Using the TCRdist pipeline, a later analysis assigned CDR3 sequences along with most-parsimonious VDJ recombination scenarios. A later analysis defined each TCR beta chain by its CDR3 amino acid sequence plus V-gene family, and excluded reads lacking a unique V-gene family. To address suspected cross-contamination and a sequencing artifact, a later analysis removed roughly 580 highly shared, low-generation-probability nucleotide sequences. In a later analysis, a clonal expansion index was calculated for each public chain from normalized within-repertoire ranks of inferred template counts. In a later analysis, generation probabilities were computed using a VDJ recombination model fitted to out-of-frame rearrangements, and the results were checked against IGoR. Hypergeometric tests were used in a later analysis to score TCR-TCR, TCR-HLA and TCR-CMV co-occurrence, with a repertoire-size bias correction applied to the TCR pairs. A later analysis estimated false discovery rates by permuting HLA or CMV assignments 20 times. A later analysis grouped co-occurring TCRs with DBSCAN, adding TCRdist sequence similarity when clustering within HLA-allele-positive subsets. Repertoires with fewer than 30,000 or more than 120,000 public chains were left out of co-occurrence clustering, as were roughly five repertoires with anomalous nucleotide sharing. What TCRdb holds here is the immuneACCESS table cut down to in-frame rearrangements. Part of the clones is not present; checked against another copy, under half of the missing clones reflect an unresolved V gene, and the others are unexplained. V, J and clone size were drawn from that table, and D and trimming were deduced from the DNA. The sample table contains 150,000 to 200,000 clones; only one count was recorded for roughly four fifths of them. Around 1.5% of the sample comes from the top ten.

With respect to this clone: There is no known antigen for this receptor. The sample holds no much larger clone one base away, and base qualities are not on file.

Study-level results and caveats: Linkage disequilibrium might explain the correlated functional status among segregating V segments, but an unknown experimental factor could not be ruled out. At a false discovery rate of 0.05, a later analysis linked about 17,000 TCR beta sequences to specific HLA alleles. The presence/absence analyses assumed that sequencing depth was roughly uniform across donors, and that assumption may not be true. A further reported finding was that TCR beta sequences accurately predicted the HLA-A and HLA-B alleles for most subjects in the first cohort. In a later analysis, several top co-occurrence clusters were reported to appear linked to parvovirus B19, influenza, CMV and Epstein-Barr virus. Most TCR sequences were observed very rarely across donors, whereas some public TCRs were present in many individuals. Only TCR beta chains were sequenced in this cohort, and the absence of alpha or paired-chain data limited detectable features. The authors suggested that the approach could potentially be generalized to other disease states and immunological phenotypes. In a later analysis, the rate of TCR association differed among HLA loci, with DRB1 alleles having the most associated TCRs and HLA-C alleles having the fewest. In a later genetic analysis, fewer N-insertions in productive TCRs were reported among donors in an Asian-associated ancestry cluster than the approximately 670-donor mean. Cytomegalovirus status was reported to be diagnosed by the classifier with high specificity and sensitivity in both the original and validation cohorts. An earlier analysis of approximately 540 of the donors showed that most TCR beta V segments appeared in productive rearrangements either about 87% or about 30% of the time, which broadly matched IMGT annotations. Over 15 rarely observed V segments, including chromosome 9 orphons, were excluded from the earlier analysis of a few hundred of the donors because counts were too low. In a later genetic analysis, a missense DCLRE1C variant was associated with V-gene and J-gene trimming of TCR beta chains, and the association was replicated in an independent cohort. Some IMGT-functional V segments, including TRBV6-2 and TRBV6-3, could not be told apart with the 87-base-pair reads, so those segments were excluded. In a later analysis, HLA-associated TCR beta chains were found to be more clonally expanded and to have lower generation probabilities than equally common non-associated chains. When HLA alleles, especially DR and DQ, strongly co-occurred, attributing TCR associations to individual alleles was difficult. Because some donors lacked HLA typing at each locus, the association tests relied only on the typed subset. A total of fewer than 200 TCR beta chains were listed by the study as associated with cytomegalovirus. In vitro tests confirmed that a few of the cytomegalovirus-associated TCR beta chains recognize cytomegalovirus antigens. Immune exposure information for the cohort was limited to CMV serostatus. A cluster of highly shared sequence variants was judged likely to be a technical artifact of the sequencing pipeline. A later analysis found that most CMV-associated TCR beta chains appeared HLA-restricted, with HLA associations seemingly driven largely by CMV exposure.

The cohort was made up of hundreds of healthy bone marrow donors. Cohort members were all nominally healthy when sampled, although unrecorded immune exposures were likely present. The donor tested CMV seronegative and was one of the 352 seronegative cohort members. Each donor provided a peripheral blood sample, and peripheral blood mononuclear cells were used for TCR beta sequencing. Genomic DNA extraction from the blood cell samples was performed with the Qiagen DNeasy Blood Extraction Kit. The CDR3 measures 13 amino acids from cysteine to phenylalanine. The only DNA kept is the CDR3, 39 bases in frame from the first base. V loses 2 bases of germline sequence and J loses 1 base, and the interval between the two ends is 5 bases. CDR1 MDHEN and CDR2 SYDVKM were looked up in the germline V gene.

Rearrangement joined TRBV28 to TRBJ1-2, with no confident D gene call. The sequenced sample was PBMCs. This sequence was found in a man aged 18 to 35 in good health and CMV-seronegative. The CDR3 reads as follows: CASSLLVNYGYTF. The sequenced DNA is TGTGCCAGCAGTTTACTAGTTAACTATGGCTACACCTTC.